The clone carrying this T cell receptor (beta chain) was seen ten or more times. Its antigen remains unknown. These data originate in a study of blood T cells in healthy people across ages. A second PCR of about 7 to 11 cycles used a sample-barcoded 5' primer and a J-beta primer mix. Using its own MiXCR run on the 5' RACE reads, TCRdb lists one record per CDR3 protein. The table lists around 900,000 distinct CDR3 sequences, about 30% of them singletons, with roughly 17% in the top ten. Per germline, CDR1 SGHRS and CDR2 YFSETQ. V was shortened by 4 bases and J by 3 bases, with 13 bases between the two germline ends. This CDR3 is 14 amino acids long. The study, taken as a whole, reports: There was a strong correlation between TCR beta diversity and naive T cell percentage.

The source is a woman of 80 years or more in good health. V gene TRBV5-1 combines with J gene TRBJ1-1; no reliable D call. The material sequenced was blood. In DNA, the CDR3 is TGCGCCAGCAGCCCGAGGGTAGAGTACACTGAAGCTTTCTTT. It codes for CASSPRVEYTEAFF. The full variable domain, with the rest looked up from reference TRBV5-1 and TRBJ1-1, is KAGVTQTPRYLIKTRGQQVTLSCSPISGHRSVSWYQQTPGQGLQFLFEYFSETQRNKGNFPGRFSGRQFSNSRSEMNVSTLELGDSALYLCASSPRVEYTEAFFGQGTRLTVV.